This TCR beta chain was sequenced in a study of T cell repertoires in cytomegalovirus infection. Study context: The public TCR beta signatures pointed to both CMV infection and matching HLA type.

TCRdb re-called the reads with MiXCR, one entry per CDR3 protein. The sample holds about 130,000 distinct CDR3 sequences, about 10% seen once. CDR1 and CDR2 from the germline V gene are MGHRA and YSYEKL. The CDR3 is made up of 17 amino acids. Deletions cut 0 bases from V and 5 bases from J, with 17 bases between. Study findings and constraints: In two of eight donors, the top clonotype was HLA-C-restricted CMV-specific. Using cumulative public TCR beta family frequency, the authors identified those who carried CMV together with the relevant HLA.

This clonotype was seen repeatedly, ten times or more. Its antigen is not known. This clonotype was sampled from a human donor in good health (CMV status not recorded). Some clones in this sample may be carry-over from other donors' samples. The sample comprised PBMCs. This sequence joins TRBV4-1 and TRBJ1-3; D gene uncertain. The CDR3 sequence is CASSQDPTGSLRNTIYF. The CDR3 bases are TGCGCCAGCAGCCAAGATCCAACCGGGAGCCTCAGAAACACCATATATTTT.